What follows is one TCR beta chain and its context. Its target is not known. The data were taken from a study of early T cells in non-severe SARS-CoV-2 infection. Background on the study: The authors sequenced bulk RNA from unsorted whole blood, leaving chains unpaired.

Study observations and caveats: Matching results from VDJdb favored anti-spike CD8 responses, leaving private and CD4 specificities undetected.

The germline CDR1 and CDR2 sequences are SGHAT and FQNNGV. V dropped 2 bases and J dropped 4 bases, with 12 bases sitting between them. The CDR3 sequence is 15 residues long. Individual cDNA molecules each received unique molecular identifiers attached to them. TCRdb re-called the 5' RACE reads with MiXCR, one entry per CDR3 protein. The table has about 20,000 distinct CDR3 sequences, roughly 5.6% seen once. The V call is TRBV11-2, the J call TRBJ2-1; no firm D call. The receptor was isolated from an adult who was a healthcare worker with PCR-confirmed SARS-CoV-2 infection or an uninfected control (not recorded which). The sequencing here drew on whole blood, taken at baseline. Here the CDR3 reads CASSLREDNYNEQFF. The CDR3 DNA follows: TGTGCCAGCAGCTTAAGGGAAGACAATTACAATGAGCAGTTCTTC.